The 30 T cell receptor beta chains in this list originate from one sample, sequenced in a study of T cell responses to AZD1222 COVID-19 vaccine. Clones were read by immunoSEQ multiplex PCR, and TCRdb kept only the in-frame ones, dropping some. The sample lists under 200,000 clones; 88% were seen once. The sample consisted of peripheral blood, taken on day 0 of AZD1222 vaccination. Receptors were obtained from an adult in good health.

The V call is TRBV2, the J call TRBJ2-7; TRBD1 agrees at 7 bases. V dropped 6 bases and J dropped 3; count of bases not matched to a gene: 11. The CDR3 is 15 amino acids. The germline V gene encodes CDR1 SNHLY and CDR2 FYNNEI. CDR3: CASRRMGQRLYEQYF. CDR3 coding DNA: TGTGCCAGCAGGAGGATGGGACAGAGACTCTACGAGCAGTACTTC. Complete variable domain (other parts from reference TRBV2 and TRBJ2-7): EPEVTQTPSHQVTQMGQEVILRCVPISNHLYFYWYRQILGQKVEFLVSFYNNEISEKSEIFDDQFSVERPDGSNFTLKIRSTKLEDSAMYFCASRRMGQRLYEQYFGPGTRLTVT.

The gene calls are TRBV4-3 and TRBJ1-4, with 10 bases identical to TRBD1. Unmatched junction bases numbered 6, after V lost 2 bases and J lost 12 bases. This CDR3 is built from 14 residues. CDR1 is LGHNA, CDR2 YSLEER, per germline. The CDR3 DNA reads TGCGCCAGCAGCCAAAGACAGGGGGCGCACGAACTGTTTTTT. Its translation is CASSQRQGAHELFF.

The chain combines TRBV7-2 with TRBJ2-1; 15 bases fit TRBD2. The CDR3 sequence is 18 residues long. V lost 5 bases to trimming and J lost 0 bases; unmatched junction nucleotides: 5. Germline V gives CDR1 SGHTA, CDR2 FQGNSA. CDR3 bases: TGTGCCAGCAGCGCGGGACTAGCGGGAGGTACCTCCTACAATGAGCAGTTCTTC. Translation: CASSAGLAGGTSYNEQFF.

This sequence joins TRBV10-2 and TRBJ1-2, with D tentatively TRBD1 (5 bases). The CDR3 covers 16 residues. Trimming cost V 8 bases and J 6 bases, with 25 bases left between them. Germline CDR1 WSHSY, CDR2 SAAADI. The CDR3 spells CASWRAGRGIGDGYTF. In DNA form, the CDR3 reads TGCGCCAGCTGGAGGGCAGGGAGGGGTATCGGGGATGGCTACACCTTC.

The chain has TRBV9 and TRBJ1-3, with unresolved D. This CDR3 is built from 17 residues. With 0 bases removed from V and 0 bases from J, the gap between germline ends came to 13 bases. Germline V lookup: CDR1 SGDLS, CDR2 YYNGEE. The CDR3 spells CASSVDSWKSSGNTIYF. The DNA for the CDR3 is TGTGCCAGCAGCGTAGACAGCTGGAAAAGCTCTGGAAACACCATATATTTT.

The chain has TRBV10-3 and TRBJ1-2; no reliable D call. CDR3 length: 13 residues. V was shortened by 6 bases and J by 8 bases, with 16 bases between the two germline ends. In germline, CDR1 is ENHRY, CDR2 SYGVKD. As DNA, the CDR3 is TGTGCCATCAGCAAGGACGGGGATTGGGGCTACACCTTC. Translating gives CAISKDGDWGYTF.

V usage is TRBV7-9 and J usage is TRBJ2-2, with a possible D match to TRBD1 (5 bases). With 1 base removed from V and 1 base from J, the gap between germline ends came to 7 bases. This CDR3 is built from 15 residues. CDR1 and CDR2 (germline): SEHNR, FQNEAQ (reference sequence). Here the CDR3 DNA reads TGTGCCAGCAGCTTAGGCCAGGGGAACACCGGGGAGCTGTTTTTT. Protein: CASSLGQGNTGELFF.

The CDR3 DNA follows: TGTGCCAGCAGCGTGGGGATCAATCAGCCCCAGCATTTT. Amino acids: CASSVGINQPQHF. The chain joins TRBV9 to TRBJ1-5, with D unresolved. The CDR3 covers 13 residues. Trimming pared 2 bases from V and 3 bases from J, leaving 6 bases between. The V gene's germline CDR1 is SGDLS and CDR2 YYNGEE.

The gene calls are TRBV5-1 and TRBJ2-7, with 8 bases lining up with TRBD1. Germline trimming cut 4 bases from V and 1 base from J; bases unmatched to any gene: 7. The CDR3 totals 15 residues. Per germline, CDR1 SGHRS and CDR2 YFSETQ. CDR3 in amino acids: CASSARDRTSYEQYF. In DNA form, the CDR3 reads TGCGCCAGCAGCGCCCGGGACAGGACATCCTACGAGCAGTACTTC.

V and J are TRBV2 and TRBJ2-5; TRBD2 matches 11 bases. CDR1 and CDR2 (germline): SNHLY, FYNNEI. With 8 bases clipped from V and 5 bases from J, the junction kept 10 bases outside the gene matches. The CDR3 is made up of 15 amino acids. The CDR3 DNA reads TGTGCCAGCGAGCGTACTAGCGGGGGTCGGGAGACCCAGTACTTC. It translates to CASERTSGGRETQYF.

This clone was detected a few times. The chain combines TRBV7-2 with TRBJ2-7; D is unresolved. The germline V gene encodes CDR1 SGHTA and CDR2 FQGNSA. The CDR3 is made up of 16 amino acids. Trimming shortened V by 1 base and J by 3 bases, and 16 bases separated the two germline ends. CDR3 bases: TGTGCCAGCAGCTTAGAGGTTGCGGCGCCCCTCTACGAGCAGTACTTC. Its protein is CASSLEVAAPLYEQYF. Full variable domain (remainder filled in from reference TRBV7-2 and TRBJ2-7): GAGVSQSPSNKVTEKGKDVELRCDPISGHTALYWYRQSLGQGLEFLIYFQGNSAPDKSGLPSDRFSAERTGGSVSTLTIQRTQQEDSAVYLCASSLEVAAPLYEQYFGPGTRLTVT.

This chain joins TRBV6-5 and TRBJ1-1; a possible D gene is TRBD1 (6 bases). The CDR3 has 14 amino acids. V was shortened by 4 bases and J by 0 bases, with 9 bases between the two germline ends. Germline V gene data show CDR1 as MNHEY and CDR2 as SVGAGI. The CDR3 bases are TGTGCCAGCAGTTCCGGGACATTGAACACTGAAGCTTTCTTT. Residues: CASSSGTLNTEAFF.

The CDR3 DNA reads TGTGCCAGTAGTTCGGGTGGGGCCAACGTCCTGACTTTC. Amino acids: CASSSGGANVLTF. The chain employs TRBV19 and TRBJ2-6; D uncertain. Trimming shortened V by 5 bases and J by 3 bases, and 5 bases separated the two germline ends. This CDR3 has 13 amino acids. CDR1 and CDR2 (germline): LNHDA, SQIVND (reference sequence). Based on the CDR3 plus reference TRBV19 and TRBJ2-6, the full variable domain is DGGITQSPKYLFRKEGQNVTLSCEQNLNHDAMYWYRQDPGQGLRLIYYSQIVNDFQKGDIAEGYSVSREKKESFPLTVTSAQKNPTAFYLCASSSGGANVLTFGAGSRLTVL.

The chain recombines TRBV9 with TRBJ1-2, with 8 bases matching TRBD1. The CDR3 is made up of 13 amino acids. The germline gives CDR1 SGDLS, CDR2 YYNGEE. J gave up 4 bases and V 4 bases, and 3 bases lay outside the gene matches. CDR3 coding DNA: TGTGCCAGCAGCCCACAGGGGGGCTATGGCTACACCTTC. The encoded protein is CASSPQGGYGYTF.

The V call is TRBV5-5, the J call TRBJ1-1, with D hard to call. V shed 1 base and J shed 4 bases, with 8 bases lying between them. Germline CDR1 and CDR2: SGHKS and YYEKEE (reference sequence). The CDR3 has 13 residues. This chain's CDR3 is CASSLTVITEAFF. The CDR3 bases are TGTGCCAGCAGCTTGACAGTCATCACTGAAGCTTTCTTT.

The chain links TRBV29-1 to TRBJ2-2; the match to TRBD2 covers 11 bases. Losses at the gene ends were 6 bases for V and 5 bases for J; bases not matched to a gene: 5. CDR3 size: 14 residues. Germline CDR1 is SQVTM and CDR2 is ANQGSEA. Here the CDR3 reads CSVGTSGGTGELFF. The DNA of the CDR3 is TGCAGCGTCGGGACTAGCGGAGGAACCGGGGAGCTGTTTTTT.

V usage is TRBV12-3 or TRBV12-4 and J usage is TRBJ2-2; 8 bases agree with TRBD2. Trimming cost V 5 bases and J 6 bases; bases outside gene matches: 2. The CDR3 contains 13 residues. The CDR3 DNA reads as TGTGCCAGCAGTCGGGGGGGCGCCGGGGAGCTGTTTTTT. Its translation: CASSRGGAGELFF.

Only a few counts were recorded for this clone. The chain employs TRBV20-1 and TRBJ2-5, with 7 bases matching TRBD1. Trimming cost V 3 bases and J 4 bases; bases outside gene matches: 8. The germline CDR1 and CDR2 sequences are DFQATT and SNEGSKA (reference sequence). This CDR3 spans 14 amino acids. The CDR3 spells CSASWGTDLETQYF. The CDR3 DNA follows: TGCAGTGCTAGTTGGGGGACAGACTTAGAGACCCAGTACTTC.

This clone occurred many times. The V gene is TRBV30, the J gene TRBJ2-4; no clear D. Trimming left V 1 base short and J 0 bases short, with 13 bases between. Germline assignment: CDR1 GTSNPN and CDR2 SVGIG (reference sequence). The CDR3 consists of 16 residues. CDR3 nucleotides: TGTGCCTGGAGTGGGCCCACCTTATTAGCCAAAAACATTCAGTACTTC. It is translated as CAWSGPTLLAKNIQYF.

This chain joins TRBV25-1 and TRBJ1-1; D might be TRBD1 (5 bases). The CDR3 is 15 residues long. The germline V and J ends were trimmed by 5 bases and 1 base, with 14 bases remaining between them. CDR1 is MGHDK and CDR2 is SYGVNS in the germline V gene. The CDR3, as DNA: TGTGCCAGCAGTCACGTTGTCAGGGCGAACACTGAAGCTTTCTTT. Its protein product is CASSHVVRANTEAFF. The whole variable domain, remainder taken from reference TRBV25-1 and TRBJ1-1, is EADIYQTPRYLVIGTGKKITLECSQTMGHDKMYWYQQDPGMELHLIHYSYGVNSTEKGDLSSESTVSRIRTEHFPLTLESARPSHTSQYLCASSHVVRANTEAFFGQGTRLTVV.

This rearrangement joins TRBV7-5 to TRBJ1-1. TRBV7-5 is a listed pseudogene. The CDR3 sequence is 15 residues long. CDR3 sequence reads: CARSPPGRANTEAFF. CDR3 nucleotides: TGTGCCAGAAGCCCCCCCGGCAGAGCGAACACTGAAGCTTTCTTT.

CDR3 DNA: TGTGCCAGCAGTCCCTTCGGACTTTCTCAAGAGACCCAGTACTTC. Protein sequence: CASSPFGLSQETQYF. This chain uses TRBV27 with TRBJ2-5; perhaps TRBD2 as D (5 bases). Germline assignment: CDR1 MNHEY and CDR2 SMNVEV (reference sequence). Trimming pared 5 bases from V and 2 bases from J, leaving 15 bases between. The CDR3 spans 15 residues.

This clone qualifies as medium-sized (0.01 to 0.1%). The chain joins TRBV30 to TRBJ1-2; 7 bases fit TRBD1. J lost 8 bases, V lost 4 bases, and 10 bases had no gene match. Germline CDR1 reads GTSNPN; CDR2 reads SVGIG (reference sequence). The CDR3 spans 13 residues. The CDR3 DNA sequence: TGTGCCTGGACCACAGGGGACGGGTCAGGCTACACCTTC. Translation gives CAWTTGDGSGYTF. The full variable domain, rest sourced from reference TRBV30 and TRBJ1-2, is SQTIHQWPATLVQPVGSPLSLECTVEGTSNPNLYWYRQAAGRGLQLLFYSVGIGQISSEVPQNLSASRPQDRQFILSSKKLLLSDSGFYLCAWTTGDGSGYTFGSGTRLTVV.

The genes are TRBV7-9 and TRBJ1-2, with 8 bases fitting TRBD1. Trimming took 4 bases from V and 8 from J; bases not matched to a gene: 21. The CDR3 sequence is 18 residues long. The germline V gene has CDR1 SEHNR and CDR2 FQNEAQ (reference sequence). Here the CDR3 DNA reads TGTGCCAGCAGCTCTCCCTGGACAGGGAGGAGGACACTGAGGGGCTACACCTTC. This translates into CASSSPWTGRRTLRGYTF. The full variable domain, completed using reference TRBV7-9 and TRBJ1-2, is DTGVSQNPRHKITKRGQNVTFRCDPISEHNRLYWYRQTLGQGPEFLTYFQNEAQLEKSRLLSDRFSAERPKGSFSTLEIQRTEQGDSAMYLCASSSPWTGRRTLRGYTFGSGTRLTVV.

J is TRBJ1-1 and V is TRBV27; D not resolved. In germline, CDR1 is MNHEY, CDR2 SMNVEV (reference sequence). V dropped 2 bases and J dropped 4 bases, with 5 bases sitting between them. This CDR3 region has 12 residues. The CDR3 is CASSLAGTEAFF. The CDR3 DNA reads as TGTGCCAGCAGTTTAGCTGGCACTGAAGCTTTCTTT.

The V call is TRBV14, the J call TRBJ1-1; D ambiguous. Germline values: CDR1 SGHDN, CDR2 FVKESK. Trimming cost V 4 bases and J 2 bases, with 14 bases left between them. The CDR3 runs to 15 residues. CDR3 loop: CASSRRQTGNTEAFF. The CDR3 DNA follows: TGTGCCAGCAGCCGCCGTCAGACGGGCAACACTGAAGCTTTCTTT.

The chain joins TRBV30 to TRBJ2-7; D may be TRBD2 (6 bases). The CDR3 spans 15 residues. Germline V CDR1 and CDR2: GTSNPN, SVGIG (reference sequence). V was cut by 1 base and J by 3 bases, with 16 bases left in between. The CDR3: CAWSGRGLLIYEQYF. The CDR3 DNA follows: TGTGCCTGGAGTGGGCGGGGACTTTTAATCTACGAGCAGTACTTC.

The chain carries TRBV6-2 or TRBV6-3 and TRBJ2-7; weak D call: TRBD1 (6 bases). In germline, CDR1 is MNHEY, CDR2 SVGEGT. Trimming stripped 4 bases from V and 7 bases from J, with 14 bases between. The CDR3 is 13 amino acids. In DNA form, the CDR3 reads TGTGCCAGCAGTTCACAGGGTTCCAGAGAGCAGTACTTC. Protein product: CASSSQGSREQYF.

The chain is built from TRBV2 and TRBJ1-3, with TRBD1 matching 9 bases. The CDR3 loop spans 15 amino acids. CDR1 is SNHLY, CDR2 FYNNEI, per germline. Trimming cost V 7 bases and J 12 bases; bases outside gene matches: 16. CDR3 DNA: TGTGCCAGCAATTGGGACAGGGCCCTCATGAGTGGCATATATTTT. The encoded protein is CASNWDRALMSGIYF. The full variable domain, its missing parts supplied by reference TRBV2 and TRBJ1-3, is EPEVTQTPSHQVTQMGQEVILRCVPISNHLYFYWYRQILGQKVEFLVSFYNNEISEKSEIFDDQFSVERPDGSNFTLKIRSTKLEDSAMYFCASNWDRALMSGIYFGEGSWLTVV.

V and J are TRBV27 and TRBJ1-1, with 11 bases fitting TRBD1. The length of the CDR3 is 17 residues. CDR1 is MNHEY, CDR2 SMNVEV, per germline (reference sequence). Germline trimming cut 7 bases from V and 4 bases from J; bases unmatched to any gene: 14. CDR3 in amino acids: CASTVRSDRGLGTEAFF. As DNA, the CDR3 is TGTGCCAGCACCGTTAGGTCGGACAGGGGGCTGGGCACTGAAGCTTTCTTT.